This T cell receptor (beta chain) stems from a study of identical twins. V gave up 6 bases and J gave up 2 bases, with 10 bases separating them. Germline V gene sequence: CDR1 SNHLY, CDR2 FYNNEI. The CDR3 contains 13 residues. TCRdb redid the calling of the 5' RACE reads with MiXCR, one entry per CDR3 protein. This table holds 450,000 to 600,000 distinct CDR3 sequences, about a fifth found once. The sample was also reused in another study, on yellow fever vaccine responses in identical twins.

The sequence derives from a woman under 30 in good health. The chain carries TRBV2 and TRBJ2-5; D perhaps matches TRBD1 (5 bases). Material: CD4+ T cells sorted from blood. For the CDR3, the DNA is TGTGCCAGCAGGGACAACTTACAAGAGACCCAGTACTTC. Translating gives CASRDNLQETQYF.